This T cell receptor (beta chain) was documented in a study of blood T cells in healthy people across ages. Findings of the study overall: Getting older went along with TCR beta diversity per million T cells dropping roughly linearly.

Worth noting for this clonotype: Its target is unknown.

A sample-barcoded 5' primer and a J-beta primer mix were used in a second PCR of roughly 7 to 12 cycles. TCRdb reprocessed the 5' RACE reads via MiXCR and lists one record per CDR3 protein. This table has under 750,000 distinct CDR3 sequences, 45% to 55% appearing once. The germline CDR1 and CDR2 sequences are SGHRS and YFSETQ. V lost 4 bases to trimming and J lost 8 bases; unmatched junction nucleotides: 8. The CDR3 is made up of 14 amino acids. It was approximately 10 milliliters of peripheral blood that were drawn from each donor. PBMCs were isolated at a quantity of at least 6.5 million per sample.

The V call is TRBV5-1, the J call TRBJ2-4, with 8 bases aligning to TRBD2. This clonotype originated in a man older than 75 in good health. Sequencing was done on a sample of blood. CDR3 coding DNA: TGCGCCAGCAGCCCCCGGGGGGGCTCGGACATTCAGTACTTC. The encoded protein is CASSPRGGSDIQYF.